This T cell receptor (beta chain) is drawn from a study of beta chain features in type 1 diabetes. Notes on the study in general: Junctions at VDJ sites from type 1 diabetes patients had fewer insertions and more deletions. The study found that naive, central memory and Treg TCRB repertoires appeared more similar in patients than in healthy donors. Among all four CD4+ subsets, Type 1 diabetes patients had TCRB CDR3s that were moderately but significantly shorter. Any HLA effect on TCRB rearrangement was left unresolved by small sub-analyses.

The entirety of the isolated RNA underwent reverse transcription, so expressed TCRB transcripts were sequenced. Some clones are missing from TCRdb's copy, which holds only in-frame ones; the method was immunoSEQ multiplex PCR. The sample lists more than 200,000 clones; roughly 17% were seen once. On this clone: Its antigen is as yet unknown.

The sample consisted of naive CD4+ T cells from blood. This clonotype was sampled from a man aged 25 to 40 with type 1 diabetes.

This CDR3 reads CASSFSIGGRYTF. In DNA form, the CDR3 reads TGTGCCAGCAGCTTCTCAATAGGTGGTCGCTACACCTTC. The chain joins TRBV7-9 to TRBJ1-2; D is unresolved. The CDR3 spans 13 residues. The V end was cut by 3 bases, the J end by 9 bases, with 14 bases between. Germline V lookup: CDR1 SEHNR, CDR2 FQNEAQ (reference sequence). The complete variable domain, with remaining parts taken from reference TRBV7-9 and TRBJ1-2, reads DTGVSQNPRHKITKRGQNVTFRCDPISEHNRLYWYRQTLGQGPEFLTYFQNEAQLEKSRLLSDRFSAERPKGSFSTLEIQRTEQGDSAMYLCASSFSIGGRYTFGSGTRLTVV.